This T cell receptor (beta chain) was captured in a study of cytomegalovirus exposure and HLA in healthy donors. Overall study findings and caveats: There were three CMV-associated chains whose specificity for CMV antigens was confirmed in vitro.

Germline V gene sequence: CDR1 GTSNPN, CDR2 SVGIG (reference sequence). The CDR3 is 14 amino acids. Trimming removed 1 base at V and 4 bases at J, with 13 bases between. On this clone: Its antigen is unknown.

This cohort consisted of healthy bone marrow donors. PCR was performed using 60 Vbeta and 13 Jbeta primers. Generated by immunoSEQ multiplex PCR, the TCRdb table keeps only in-frame clones and is missing some. The sample consists of approximately 100,000 clones, 75% to 85% of them appearing once. Specimen: PBMCs. V is TRBV30 and J is TRBJ2-5; D is perhaps TRBD2 (5 bases). The clonotype originates from a woman in her forties in good health and CMV-seronegative. CDR3 nucleotide sequence: TGTGCCTGGAGTGCCTTGGGGAGTCGAGAGACCCAGTACTTC. Amino acids: CAWSALGSRETQYF.